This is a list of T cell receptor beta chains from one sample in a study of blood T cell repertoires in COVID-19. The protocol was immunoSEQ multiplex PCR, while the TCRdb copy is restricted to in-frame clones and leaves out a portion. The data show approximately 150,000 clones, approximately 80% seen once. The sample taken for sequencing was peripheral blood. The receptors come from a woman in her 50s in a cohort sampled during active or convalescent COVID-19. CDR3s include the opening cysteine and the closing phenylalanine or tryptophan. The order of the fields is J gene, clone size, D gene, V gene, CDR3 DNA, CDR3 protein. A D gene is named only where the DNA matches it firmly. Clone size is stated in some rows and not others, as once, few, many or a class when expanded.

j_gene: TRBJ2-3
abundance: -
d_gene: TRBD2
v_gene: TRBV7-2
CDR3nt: TGTGCCAGCAGCCGCGGGGGAAGCCTAGATACGCAGTATTTT
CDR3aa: CASSRGGSLDTQYF

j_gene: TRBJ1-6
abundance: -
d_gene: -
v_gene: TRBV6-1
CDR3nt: TGTGCCAGCAGTGAAATAATTTACAGTTTGAGTTCACCCCTCCACTTT
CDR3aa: CASSEIIYSLSSPLHF

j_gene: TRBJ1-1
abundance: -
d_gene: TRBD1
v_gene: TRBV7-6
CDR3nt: TGTGCCAGCAGCCCCGGACAGGGCTGGAACACTGAAGCTTTCTTT
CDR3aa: CASSPGQGWNTEAFF

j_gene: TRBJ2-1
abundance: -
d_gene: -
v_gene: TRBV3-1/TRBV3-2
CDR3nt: TGTGCCAGCAGCCGGGCCCAATACAATGAGCAGTTCTTC
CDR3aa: CASSRAQYNEQFF

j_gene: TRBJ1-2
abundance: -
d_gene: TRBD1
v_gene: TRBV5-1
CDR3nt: TGCGCCAGCAGCTTTGGACAGGGGGCAATGGACTATGGCTACACCTTC
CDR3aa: CASSFGQGAMDYGYTF

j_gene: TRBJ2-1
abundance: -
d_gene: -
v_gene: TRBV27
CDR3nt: TGTGCCAGCAGTTTGGAGGGACATGAGCAGTTCTTC
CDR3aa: CASSLEGHEQFF

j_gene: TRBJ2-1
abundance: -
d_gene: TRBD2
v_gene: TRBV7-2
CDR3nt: TGTGCCAGCAGCCCCCTGACCGGGACTACCTACAATGAGCAGTTCTTC
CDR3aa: CASSPLTGTTYNEQFF

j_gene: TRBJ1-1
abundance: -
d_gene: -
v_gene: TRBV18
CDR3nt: TGTGCCGCTCAACAGGACCCGAACACTGAAGCTTTCTTT
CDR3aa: CAAQQDPNTEAFF

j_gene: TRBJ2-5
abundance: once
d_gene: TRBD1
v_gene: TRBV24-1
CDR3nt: TGTGCCACCAGTGATCGGCGGGACAGGTTTTCGGGAGAGGAGACCCAGTACTTC
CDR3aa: CATSDRRDRFSGEETQYF

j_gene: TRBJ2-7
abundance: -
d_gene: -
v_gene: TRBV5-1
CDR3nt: TGCGCCAGCAGCGGGGGGGCCAACTACGAGCAGTACTTC
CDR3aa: CASSGGANYEQYF

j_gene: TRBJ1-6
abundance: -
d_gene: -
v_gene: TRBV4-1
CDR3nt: TGCGCCAGCAGCCAAGGGTTACAGTATAATTCACCCCTCCACTTT
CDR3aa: CASSQGLQYNSPLHF

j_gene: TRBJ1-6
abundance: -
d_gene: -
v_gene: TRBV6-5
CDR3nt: TGTGCCAGCAGTTACTCGAATCAGGGAAGGAATTCACCCCTCCACTTT
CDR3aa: CASSYSNQGRNSPLHF

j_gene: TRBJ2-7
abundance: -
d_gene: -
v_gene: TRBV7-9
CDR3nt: TGTGCCGCGGGGGAGCAGTACTTC
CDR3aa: CAAGEQYF

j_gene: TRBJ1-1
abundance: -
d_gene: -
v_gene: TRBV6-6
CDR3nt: TGTGCCAGCACCAACAGTCTTTCTGAAGCTTTCTTT
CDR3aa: CASTNSLSEAFF

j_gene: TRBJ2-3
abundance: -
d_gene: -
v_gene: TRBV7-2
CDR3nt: TGTGCCAGCAGCCTTGTAGGGGGTCCAGATACGCAGTATTTT
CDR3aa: CASSLVGGPDTQYF

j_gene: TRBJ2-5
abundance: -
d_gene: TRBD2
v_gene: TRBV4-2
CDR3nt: TGTGCCAGCAGCCAAGCCCTGGGGATAGCGGGGGAGGAGACCCAGTACTTC
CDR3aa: CASSQALGIAGEETQYF

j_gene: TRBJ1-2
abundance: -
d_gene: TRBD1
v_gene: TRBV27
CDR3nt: TGTGCCAGCAGTCCGCAGCACAGGGGGCGCTTCGAGAGCTACACCTTC
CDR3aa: CASSPQHRGRFESYTF

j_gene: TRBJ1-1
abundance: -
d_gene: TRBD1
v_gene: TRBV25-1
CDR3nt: TGTGCCAGCAAACTTACAGGGGCCAACACTGAAGCTTTCTTT
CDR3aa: CASKLTGANTEAFF

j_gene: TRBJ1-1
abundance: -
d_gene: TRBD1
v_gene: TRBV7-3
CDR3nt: TGTGCCAGCAGCACCGGACAGGGGCGCACTGAAGCTTTCTTT
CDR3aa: CASSTGQGRTEAFF

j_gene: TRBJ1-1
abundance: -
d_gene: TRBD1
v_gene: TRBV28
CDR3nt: TGTGCCAGCAGGGGGACAGGGGATTTCGCTTTCTTT
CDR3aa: CASRGTGDFAFF

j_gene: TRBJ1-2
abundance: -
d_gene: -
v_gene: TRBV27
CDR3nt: TGTGCCAGCAGTTCGGGACTATCTAGTTCTGGCTACACCTTC
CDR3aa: CASSSGLSSSGYTF

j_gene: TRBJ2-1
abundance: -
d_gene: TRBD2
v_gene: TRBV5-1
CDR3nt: TGCGCCAGCAATCTAGCGGGGCAGGACAATGAGCAGTTCTTC
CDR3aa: CASNLAGQDNEQFF

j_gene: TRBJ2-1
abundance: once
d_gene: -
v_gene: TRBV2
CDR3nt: TGTGCCAGCAGTCCAACTCGATACAATGAGCAGTTCTTC
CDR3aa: CASSPTRYNEQFF

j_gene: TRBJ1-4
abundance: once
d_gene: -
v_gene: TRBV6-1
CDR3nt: TGTGCCAGCAGTGAAAGGGGAACTAATGAAAAACTGTTTTTT
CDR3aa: CASSERGTNEKLFF

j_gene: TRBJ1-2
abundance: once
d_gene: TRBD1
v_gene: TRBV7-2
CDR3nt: TGTGCCAGCAGCTTCGACAGGGAAGGCTACACCTTC
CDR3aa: CASSFDREGYTF

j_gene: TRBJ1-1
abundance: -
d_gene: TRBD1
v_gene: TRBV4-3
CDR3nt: TGCGCCAGCAGCGAGGACAGGGGGAACACTGAAGCTTTCTTT
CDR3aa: CASSEDRGNTEAFF

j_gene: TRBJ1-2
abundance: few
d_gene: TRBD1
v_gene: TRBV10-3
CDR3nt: TGTGCCATCAGTGACCCCGCGGGACAGGGGCATGGCTACACCTTC
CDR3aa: CAISDPAGQGHGYTF

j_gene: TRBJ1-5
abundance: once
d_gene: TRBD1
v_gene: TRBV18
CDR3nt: TGTGCCAGCTCAAGACAGGGTCTGAGCAATCAGCCCCAGCATTTT
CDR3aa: CASSRQGLSNQPQHF

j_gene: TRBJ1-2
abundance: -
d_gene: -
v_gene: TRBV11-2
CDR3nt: TGTGCCAGCAGCTTAGGTGGAGGGATTAACTATGGCTACACCTTC
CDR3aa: CASSLGGGINYGYTF

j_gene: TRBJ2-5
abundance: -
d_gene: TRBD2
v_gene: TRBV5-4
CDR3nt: TGTGCCAGCAGCTTTAGCGGGGGGGTGGAGACCCAGTACTTC
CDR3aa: CASSFSGGVETQYF

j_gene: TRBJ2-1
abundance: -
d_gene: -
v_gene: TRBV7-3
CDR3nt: TGTGCCAGCAGCGGGGGCAACTACAATGAGCAGTTCTTC
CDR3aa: CASSGGNYNEQFF

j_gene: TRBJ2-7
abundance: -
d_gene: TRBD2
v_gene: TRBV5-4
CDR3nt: TGTGCCAGCCGGCTAGCGGGGGACTACGAGCAGTACTTC
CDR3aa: CASRLAGDYEQYF

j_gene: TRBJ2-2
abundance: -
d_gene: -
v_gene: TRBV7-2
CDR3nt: TGTGCCAGCAGAGAGGGGACTACCGGGGAGCTGTTTTTT
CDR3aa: CASREGTTGELFF

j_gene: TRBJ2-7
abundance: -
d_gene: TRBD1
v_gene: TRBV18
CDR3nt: TGTGCCAGCTCAACAACAGGGGTAACCTCCTACGAGCAGTACTTC
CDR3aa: CASSTTGVTSYEQYF

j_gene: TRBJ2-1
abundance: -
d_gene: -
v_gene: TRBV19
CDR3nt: TGTGCCAGTAGTAGGCAAAATGAGCAGTTCTTC
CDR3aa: CASSRQNEQFF

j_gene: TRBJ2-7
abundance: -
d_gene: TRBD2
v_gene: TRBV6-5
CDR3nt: TGTGCCAGCGGGGGAGGGCCCTACGAGCAGTACTTC
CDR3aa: CASGGGPYEQYF

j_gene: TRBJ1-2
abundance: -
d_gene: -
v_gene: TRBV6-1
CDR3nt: TGTGCCAGCAGTGAAGATTACACGGGATATGGCTACACCTTC
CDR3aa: CASSEDYTGYGYTF

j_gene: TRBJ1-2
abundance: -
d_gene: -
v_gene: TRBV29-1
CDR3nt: TGCAGCGTTGAAGGACGAGAAGGAGGTCCTAACTATGGCTACACCTTC
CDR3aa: CSVEGREGGPNYGYTF

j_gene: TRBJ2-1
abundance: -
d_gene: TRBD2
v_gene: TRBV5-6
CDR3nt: TGTGCCAGCAGCTTGGGACTAGCGGCGTCCTACAATGAGCAGTTCTTC
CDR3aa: CASSLGLAASYNEQFF

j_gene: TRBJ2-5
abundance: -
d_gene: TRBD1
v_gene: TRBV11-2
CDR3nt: TGTGCCAGCAGCTTAGAGGGGTCGGACAGGGGTGAGGAAGAGACCCAGTACTTC
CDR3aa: CASSLEGSDRGEEETQYF

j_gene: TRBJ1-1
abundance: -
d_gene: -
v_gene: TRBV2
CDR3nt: TGTGCCAGCAGGTACACGGAAGCTTTCTTT
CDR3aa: CASRYTEAFF

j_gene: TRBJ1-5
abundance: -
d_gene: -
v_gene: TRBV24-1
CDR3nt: TGTGCCACCGGGGGGGGGAGCAATCAGCCCCAGCATTTT
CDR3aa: CATGGGSNQPQHF

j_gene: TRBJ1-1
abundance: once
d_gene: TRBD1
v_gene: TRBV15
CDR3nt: TGTGCCACCAGCTTGTTCGACAGGGGGCCGAACACTGAAGCTTTCTTT
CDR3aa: CATSLFDRGPNTEAFF

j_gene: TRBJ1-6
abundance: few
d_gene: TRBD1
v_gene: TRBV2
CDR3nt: TGTGCCAGCAGTGAAGCCGGGACAGGGAATTCACCCCTCCACTTT
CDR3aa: CASSEAGTGNSPLHF